The present TCR beta chain was sequenced within a study of T cells in Graves' hyperthyroidism and ophthalmopathy. Study in general: Peripheral blood was taken when the disease was first diagnosed, before any treatment began.

Authors of the study amplified TCR beta CDR3 regions from RNA transcripts. The study used the HTBI primer set for a first-round RT-PCR of the TCR CDR3. Using its own MiXCR run on the multiplex PCR reads, TCRdb lists one record per CDR3 protein. The data show approximately 200,000 distinct CDR3 sequences, about 17% seen once. Absence of ophthalmopathy progression within 18 months defined stable Graves' hyperthyroidism. Clinical symptoms, serum thyroxine, TRAb, thyroid ultrasound and orbital computed tomography established diagnosis. The junction had 8 bases not matched to a gene; V was cut back by 0 bases and J by 6 bases. The germline V gene has CDR1 DFQATT and CDR2 SNEGSKA (reference sequence). The CDR3 spans 15 residues.

The TCR comes from a man aged 40-50 years with Graves' hyperthyroidism. Sequencing was done on a sample of blood. The chain recombines TRBV20-1 with TRBJ2-1, with 7 bases identical to TRBD1. In DNA form, the CDR3 reads TGCAGTGCTAGAGATTCGGGACAGTTTTTCAATGAGCAGTTCTTC. It specifies CSARDSGQFFNEQFF.